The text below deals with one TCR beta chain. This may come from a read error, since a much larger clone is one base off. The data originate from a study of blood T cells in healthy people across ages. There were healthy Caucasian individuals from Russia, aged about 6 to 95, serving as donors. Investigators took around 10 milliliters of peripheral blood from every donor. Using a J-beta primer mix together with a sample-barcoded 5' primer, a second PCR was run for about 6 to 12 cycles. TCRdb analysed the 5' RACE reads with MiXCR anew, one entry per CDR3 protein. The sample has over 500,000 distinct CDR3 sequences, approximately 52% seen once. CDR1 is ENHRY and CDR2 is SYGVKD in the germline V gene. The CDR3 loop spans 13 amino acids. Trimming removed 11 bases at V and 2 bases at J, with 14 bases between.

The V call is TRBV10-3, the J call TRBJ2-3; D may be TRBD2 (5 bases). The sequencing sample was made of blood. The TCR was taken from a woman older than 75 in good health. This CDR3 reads CAVGISDTDTQYF. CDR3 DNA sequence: TGTGCCGTCGGGATTAGCGACACAGATACGCAGTATTTT.